A single T cell receptor (beta chain) is shown here with its context. Its antigen is currently not known. Within one base of it there is no much larger clone, and no base qualities were kept. The listed sequencing device is Illumina NovaSeq 6000. cDNA libraries for TCRalpha and TCRbeta were prepared by 5'RACE using constant-segment primers, with sample barcodes and unique molecular identifiers added. RNA was extracted from every sample with Trizol reagent. Libraries were amplified in two PCR steps, with a second sample barcode and Illumina TruSeq adapters added in the second step. Sequencing of libraries was performed on an Illumina NovaSeq with 2 x 150 bp paired-end reads. Under the source paper's analysis protocol: Demultiplexing of reads and collapsing into UMI-guided consensus sequences were performed with migec v1.2.7. Using mixcr v2.1.11, UMI consensuses were aligned to TRA and TRB V and J templates and then assembled into clonotypes. Clonotypes were classified as expanded or contracted when called significant by both edgeR and NoisET, with noise models trained on biological replicates. For edgeR calls, the cutoffs were a false discovery rate-adjusted p below 0.01 and a log2 fold-change threshold of 1. As an exploratory analysis of dynamics, max-normalized trajectories of the 1000 most abundant clonotypes were examined with PCA combined with hierarchical clustering. Each responding clone was given a CD4 or CD8 phenotype based on the CD4+ and CD8+ repertoires, which had been sequenced separately. TCRdb trimmed the raw reads at Q25, called clones with MiXCR and kept productive beta chains. One record per CDR3 amino acid sequence lists the most common genes and DNA. The V and J calls come from TCRdb's annotation, not from the publication. This sample gives about 260,000 distinct CDR3 sequences in total; 16% of them show up just once. Roughly 20% of the sample rests with the top ten.

Ficoll-Paque density gradient centrifugation was the method used to isolate PBMCs. These data are taken from a study of T-cell memory formation after mild COVID-19 (dated by TCRdb to about 2021). Broadly, across the study: Most TCR sequence clusters were specific to one of the two donors. In a couple of donors, T-cell clones that expanded and contracted after mild COVID-19 were tracked by sequencing TCRalpha and TCRbeta repertoires over time. The cohort was made up of two young adult volunteers, one female and one male, who were previously healthy. Study-wide findings and limitations: Contracting CD4+ clones turned up mainly in the CM and EM memory subsets, whereas EMRA was where CD8+ clones were enriched. Some responding clones were detected in pre-infection memory, which suggested that pre-existing cross-reactive memory T cells had joined the SARS-CoV-2 response. Balanced CD4/CD8 phenotypes were observed for clones contracting from day 15 to 85, whereas a bias towards CD4+ was observed for a second wave of clones expanding from day 15 to 37. The study covered only a couple of mild cases, and larger cohorts including severe cases with pre-infection samples were considered necessary. Whether the second-wave clones peaking on day 37 were SARS-CoV-2 specific was not confirmed.

Counted from cysteine to phenylalanine, this CDR3 has 15 amino acids. Of all the DNA, just the CDR3 is kept, 45 bases in frame from base 1. Taken from the germline V gene, the CDR1 and CDR2 loops are SGHTA and FQGNSA. Trimming at the junction amounts to 2 bases on V and 1 base on J, and the germline ends lie 11 bases apart. The chain employs TRBV7-2 and TRBJ1-1, with the D segment identity uncertain. Sequencing was carried out using PBMCs or a T cell subset sorted from them (not recorded which). This TCR came from a man aged 18 to 30 who had mild COVID-19 (a few samples of this study predate the infection). The sample titles of this study are shuffled in the database, so cell type and time point are left out; the donor was told from shared clones. The DNA reads TGTGCCAGCAGCTTACGTATTCATCGGAACACTGAAGCTTTCTTT. It is translated as CASSLRIHRNTEAFF. When the CDR3 is completed using the reference TRBV7-2 and TRBJ1-1 genes on either side, the full variable domain is GAGVSQSPSNKVTEKGKDVELRCDPISGHTALYWYRQSLGQGLEFLIYFQGNSAPDKSGLPSDRFSAERTGGSVSTLTIQRTQQEDSAVYLCASSLRIHRNTEAFFGQGTRLTVV.